This T cell receptor beta chain originates from a study of vaccination effects on CD4 cells after COVID-19. Libraries were prepared by immunoSEQ multiplex PCR; TCRdb keeps only in-frame clonotypes and omits some of them. Among roughly 43,000 clones, around 80% were seen once, and the ten largest hold roughly 15%. Points on this clone: Its target is not known.

Per the germline V gene, CDR1 is WSHSY and CDR2 is SAAADI. This CDR3 region has 13 residues. Trimming took 6 bases from V and 3 from J; bases not matched to a gene: 4. Expansion with viral peptide pools was applied to antigen-specific CD4+ T cells by the ViraFEST assay prior to sequencing. Upon completion of about eleven days in culture, CD4+ T cells were isolated. Each person got two doses of an mRNA SARS-CoV-2 vaccine, BNT162b2 or mRNA-1273. With 8.5 to 10 ug/ml peptides and around 9.6 IU/ml IL-2, fewer than 2.5 million PBMC per well were cultured. Sequenced here: CD4+ T cells from PBMCs cultured with HCoV-OC43 spike peptides, sampled after COVID-19 vaccination. The subset was: HCoV-OC43 spike overlapping peptide pool stimulation. This TCR was sampled from a human donor who received a COVID-19 vaccine. The chain employs TRBV10-2 and TRBJ1-1, with 7 bases that match TRBD1. The CDR3 spells CASSDRAHTEAFF. CDR3 bases: TGCGCCAGCAGCGACAGGGCCCACACTGAAGCTTTCTTT.